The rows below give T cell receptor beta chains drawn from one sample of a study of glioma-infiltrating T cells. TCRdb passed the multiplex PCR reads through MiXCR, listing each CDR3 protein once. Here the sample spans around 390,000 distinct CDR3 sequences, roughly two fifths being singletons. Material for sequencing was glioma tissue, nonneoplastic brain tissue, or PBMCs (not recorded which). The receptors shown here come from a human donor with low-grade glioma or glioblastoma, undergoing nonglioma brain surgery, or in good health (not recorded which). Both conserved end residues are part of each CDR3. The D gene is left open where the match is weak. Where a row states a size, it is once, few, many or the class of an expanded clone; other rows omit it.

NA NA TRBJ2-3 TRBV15 TGTGCCACCAGCAGAGTTCAAGATACGCAGTATTTT CATSRVQDTQYF
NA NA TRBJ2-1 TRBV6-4 TGTGCCAGCAGGCCCGAGACTAGTTTCGGGCTCTTC CASRPETSFGLF
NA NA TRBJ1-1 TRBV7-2 TGCGCCAGCAGCTTGGTGTTAAACAGCCGGAGTGAAGCTTTCTTT CASSLVLNSRSEAFF
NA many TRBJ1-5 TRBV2 TGTGCCAGCAGGGCCAGCCTTAGCAATCAGCCCCAGCATTTT CASRASLSNQPQHF
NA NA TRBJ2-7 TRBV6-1 TGCGCCAGCATGGGACCTGCCCCCAACGAGCAGTACTTC CASMGPAPNEQYF
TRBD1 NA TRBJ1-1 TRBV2 TGTGCCAGCAGTCCCGGGACAGGCGGGCCTGAAGCTTTCTTT CASSPGTGGPEAFF
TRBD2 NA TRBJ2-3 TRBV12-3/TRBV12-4 TGTGCCAGCAGTATACGGACCGGGACTAGCGGGACAGATACGCAGTATTTT CASSIRTGTSGTDTQYF
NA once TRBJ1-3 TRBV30 TGTGCCTGGTCCCTAGGGAGGTTGGACACCATATATTTT CAWSLGRLDTIYF
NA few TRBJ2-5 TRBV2 TGTGCCAGCAGTGACCCAGGGCGAAGCGAGACCCAGTACTTC CASSDPGRSETQYF
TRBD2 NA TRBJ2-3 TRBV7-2 TGTGCCAGCAGCCAGACTAGCGCAGATACGCAGTATTTT CASSQTSADTQYF
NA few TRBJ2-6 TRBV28 TGTGCCAGCAGGCAATGGTTTCGGGACTCTGGGGCCAACGTCCTGACTTTC CASRQWFRDSGANVLTF
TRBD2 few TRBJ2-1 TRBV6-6 TGTGCCAGCAGTTACTCTCCGGGACTAGCGAGCGATGAGCAGTTCTTC CASSYSPGLASDEQFF
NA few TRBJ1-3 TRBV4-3 TGCGCCAGCAGCCAAGATGGACAGTTCGCCACCATATATTTT CASSQDGQFATIYF
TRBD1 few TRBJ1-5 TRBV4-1 TGCGCCAGCAGCCAACAGGGACAGGGTAGCAATCAGCCCCAGCATTTT CASSQQGQGSNQPQHF
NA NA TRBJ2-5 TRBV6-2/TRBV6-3 TGTGCCAGTAGTATGGGGGGCGGGGAGACCCAGTACTTC CASSMGGGETQYF
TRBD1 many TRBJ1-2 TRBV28 TGTGCCAGCAGTTTAACGGACAGGATCTATGGCTACACCTTC CASSLTDRIYGYTF
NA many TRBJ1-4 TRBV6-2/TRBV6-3 TGTGCCAGCAGTTACGAGGTCCGAAAACTGTTTTTT CASSYEVRKLFF
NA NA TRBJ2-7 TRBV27 TGTGCCAGCAGTCCGACCCCTTGGGCCTCCCACGAGCAGTACTTC CASSPTPWASHEQYF
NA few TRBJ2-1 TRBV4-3 TGCGCCAGCAGCCAAGATTGGCAGGCAGGAGAGCAGTTCTTC CASSQDWQAGEQFF
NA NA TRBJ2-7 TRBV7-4 TGTGCCAGCAGCTTCTATTCGCCGCCGCGCTACGAGCAGTACTTC CASSFYSPPRYEQYF
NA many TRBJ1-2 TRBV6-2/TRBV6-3 TGTGCCAGCAGTTACCGGGGTCTCTATGGCTACACCTTC CASSYRGLYGYTF
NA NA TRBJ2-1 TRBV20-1 TGCAGTGCTAGAGGCATCCTTAGGGGGTGGGATGAGCAGTTCTTC CSARGILRGWDEQFF
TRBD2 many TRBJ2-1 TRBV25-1 TGTGCCAGCTCTCCGACTAGCGGGAGAGTGAATGAGCAGTTCTTC CASSPTSGRVNEQFF
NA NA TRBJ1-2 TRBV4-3 TGCGCCAGCAGCCAAGATATTACAGCCTATGGCTACACCTTC CASSQDITAYGYTF
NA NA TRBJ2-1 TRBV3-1 TGTGCCAGCAGCCCGGACTACCACAATGAGCAGTTCTTC CASSPDYHNEQFF
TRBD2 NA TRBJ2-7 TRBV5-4 TGTGCCAGCAGCTTCGGTGTTGGGGGGGACGAGCAGTACTTC CASSFGVGGDEQYF
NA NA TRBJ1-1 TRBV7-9 TGTGCCAGCAGCTTAGAGGCGGGTGGAGCTTTCTTT CASSLEAGGAFF
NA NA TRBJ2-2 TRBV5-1 TGCGCCAGCAGCTTGGGTATCAGTTCCAACACCGGGGAGCTGTTTTTT CASSLGISSNTGELFF
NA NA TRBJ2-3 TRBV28 TGTGCCAGCAACGGGAGCGGGGATACGCAGTATTTT CASNGSGDTQYF
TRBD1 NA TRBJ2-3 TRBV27 TGTGCCAGCGCAAGACAAGACAGGGGGGGCACAGATACGCAGTATTTT CASARQDRGGTDTQYF
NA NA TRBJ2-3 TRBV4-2 TGTGCCAGCAGCCCCCTTCGGGTAGTCGCGACAGATACGCAGTATTTT CASSPLRVVATDTQYF
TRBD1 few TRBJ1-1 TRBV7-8 TGTGCCAGCAGCGCAGGGTACAGGGGTCCTCTAAACACTGAAGCTTTCTTT CASSAGYRGPLNTEAFF
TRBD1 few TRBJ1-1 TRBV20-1 TGCAGTGCTAGAGTGTCGGGGACAGGGAACACTGAAGCTTTCTTT CSARVSGTGNTEAFF
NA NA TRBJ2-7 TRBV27 TGTGCCAGCAGTTCCCATCCGGGCCCGATCCCCTACGAGCAGTACTTC CASSSHPGPIPYEQYF
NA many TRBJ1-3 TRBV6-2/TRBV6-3 TGTGCCAGCAGTCCGGGATCCTCTGGAAACACCATATATTTT CASSPGSSGNTIYF
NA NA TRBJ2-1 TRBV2 TGTGCCAGCAAGGTCTGGCTGGACTCCTACAATGAGCAGTTCTTC CASKVWLDSYNEQFF
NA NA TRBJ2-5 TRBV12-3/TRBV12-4 TGTGCCAGCAGTTTAGCGCCCATGGAAGAGACCCAGTACTTC CASSLAPMEETQYF
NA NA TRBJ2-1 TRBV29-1 TGCAGCGTTGTTGGCAGGGGAAGTGAGCAGTTCTTC CSVVGRGSEQFF
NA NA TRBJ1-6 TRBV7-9 TGTGCCAGCAGCCCTGGAGTCCCAGGTTCAGCCCTCCACTTT CASSPGVPGSALHF
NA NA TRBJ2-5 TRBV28 TGTGCCAGCTCACCACAGCAGGGGACGTTCCAAGAGACCCAGTACTTC CASSPQQGTFQETQYF
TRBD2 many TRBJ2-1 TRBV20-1 TGCAGTGCGAGTGGCTATAGCGGGAAGCAGTTCTTC CSASGYSGKQFF
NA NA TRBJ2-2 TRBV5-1 TGCGCCAGCAGCTTGGGGTCCACCGGGGAGCTGCTTTTT CASSLGSTGELLF